This T cell receptor (beta chain) emerged from a study of blood T cells in healthy people across ages. Notes on the study in general: Researchers said unsorted PBMCs prevented a conclusive naive versus antigen-experienced comparison.

A second PCR of 7 to 11 cycles used a sample-barcoded 5' primer and a J-beta primer mix. TCRdb ran MiXCR on the 5' RACE reads and lists one entry per CDR3 protein. The table records approximately 780,000 distinct CDR3 sequences, approximately 24% of them present only once. This CDR3 has 14 residues. Trimming at V came to 5 bases and at J to 5 bases, leaving 6 bases not matched to a gene. Germline V gene lookup returns CDR1 MNHEY and CDR2 SMNVEV (reference sequence). This clonotype came up many times. Its specificity is unknown. In addition, the sample was reused for a study of T cells of mothers and their children. This second study says: Per child, around 2.7 million TCR beta CDR3 reads were obtained, against over 9 million per mother. Compared with unrelated pairs, related mother-child pairs had slightly higher, non-significant overlap.

This chain joins TRBV27 and TRBJ2-5, with 9 bases that match TRBD1. This clonotype was sampled from a boy younger than 18 in good health. Sequenced: blood. This CDR3 is CASSPTGGSETQYF. Here the CDR3 DNA reads TGTGCCAGCAGTCCTACAGGGGGCTCGGAGACCCAGTACTTC.